Listed below are T cell receptor beta chains from one sample, sequenced in a study of shared clonotypes between healthy human individuals. The protocol was immunoSEQ multiplex PCR, while the TCRdb copy is restricted to in-frame clones and leaves out a portion. The repertoire has some 500,000 clones, 77% of them found once; the top ten carry around 13%. The sample was PBMCs. These receptors originate from a woman aged 40 to 55 in good health. Some clones in this sample may be carry-over from other donors' samples. CDR3s include the opening cysteine and the closing phenylalanine or tryptophan. A D gene is named only where the DNA matches it firmly. Size is omitted from some rows. Given values are once, few, many or a class for expanded clones.

CASSPPGLAGSSYNEQFF	TGTGCCAGCAGCCCCCCGGGACTAGCGGGCAGCTCCTACAATGAGCAGTTCTTC	TRBV7-9	TRBD2	TRBJ2-1	NA	18
CASSQSGRSDEQFF	TGTGCCAGCAGCCAAAGCGGGAGGTCCGATGAGCAGTTCTTC	TRBV4-2	TRBD2	TRBJ2-1	NA	14
CASSIASGGAGEQYF	TGTGCCAGTAGTATAGCATCAGGGGGCGCGGGCGAGCAGTACTTC	TRBV19	TRBD1	TRBJ2-7	many	15
CAIADGGSSYNEQFF	TGTGCCATCGCAGATGGAGGGAGCTCCTACAATGAGCAGTTCTTC	TRBV10-3	NA	TRBJ2-1	NA	15
CSVEGRDYGYTF	TGCAGCGTTGAAGGACGGGACTATGGCTACACCTTC	TRBV29-1	NA	TRBJ1-2	few	12
CASSYTLDTEAFF	TGTGCCAGCAGTTATACTCTGGACACTGAAGCTTTCTTT	TRBV11-2	NA	TRBJ1-1	NA	13
CASSLWGARGTGELFF	TGTGCCAGCAGTTTATGGGGTGCTAGGGGAACCGGGGAGCTGTTTTTT	TRBV27	NA	TRBJ2-2	NA	16
CASSPAADPRNEQFF	TGTGCCAGCAGCCCTGCCGCGGATCCGAGGAATGAGCAGTTCTTC	TRBV7-6	NA	TRBJ2-1	once	15
CASSLEAGEAETQYF	TGTGCCAGCAGCTTAGAAGCAGGGGAGGCGGAGACCCAGTACTTC	TRBV7-7	NA	TRBJ2-5	NA	15
CASSLDWQRTDTQYF	TGTGCCAGCAGCTTGGACTGGCAGCGCACAGATACGCAGTATTTT	TRBV5-4	NA	TRBJ2-3	NA	15
CASSLGSVWTF	TGTGCCAGCAGCTTAGGGTCGGTCTGGACCTTC	TRBV7-9	NA	TRBJ1-2	NA	11
CASSEGQGPGELFF	TGTGCCAGCAGTGAAGGACAGGGTCCCGGGGAGCTGTTTTTT	TRBV6-4	TRBD1	TRBJ2-2	NA	14
CASSLGGQRYGYTF	TGTGCCAGCAGCTTGGGGGGACAGCGCTATGGCTACACCTTC	TRBV7-9	TRBD1	TRBJ1-2	NA	14
CASSQVGNEQFF	TGTGCCAGCAGCCAAGTGGGGAATGAGCAGTTCTTC	TRBV4-2	NA	TRBJ2-1	NA	12
CASSLLGVREDEQFF	TGTGCCAGCAGCCTTCTGGGGGTTCGGGAGGATGAGCAGTTCTTC	TRBV7-3	TRBD2	TRBJ2-1	NA	15